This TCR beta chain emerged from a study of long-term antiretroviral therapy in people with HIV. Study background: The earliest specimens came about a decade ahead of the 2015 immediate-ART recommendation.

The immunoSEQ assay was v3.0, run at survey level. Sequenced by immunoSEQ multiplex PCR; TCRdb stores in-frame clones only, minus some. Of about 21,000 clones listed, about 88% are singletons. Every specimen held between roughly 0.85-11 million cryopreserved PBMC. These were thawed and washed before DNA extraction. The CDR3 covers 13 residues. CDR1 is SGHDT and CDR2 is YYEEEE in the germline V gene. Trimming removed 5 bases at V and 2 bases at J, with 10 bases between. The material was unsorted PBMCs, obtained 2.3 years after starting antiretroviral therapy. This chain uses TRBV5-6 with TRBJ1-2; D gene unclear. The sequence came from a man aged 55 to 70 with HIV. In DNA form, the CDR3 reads TGTGCCAGCAGTCCCGACGGGAACTATGGCTACACCTTC. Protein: CASSPDGNYGYTF.